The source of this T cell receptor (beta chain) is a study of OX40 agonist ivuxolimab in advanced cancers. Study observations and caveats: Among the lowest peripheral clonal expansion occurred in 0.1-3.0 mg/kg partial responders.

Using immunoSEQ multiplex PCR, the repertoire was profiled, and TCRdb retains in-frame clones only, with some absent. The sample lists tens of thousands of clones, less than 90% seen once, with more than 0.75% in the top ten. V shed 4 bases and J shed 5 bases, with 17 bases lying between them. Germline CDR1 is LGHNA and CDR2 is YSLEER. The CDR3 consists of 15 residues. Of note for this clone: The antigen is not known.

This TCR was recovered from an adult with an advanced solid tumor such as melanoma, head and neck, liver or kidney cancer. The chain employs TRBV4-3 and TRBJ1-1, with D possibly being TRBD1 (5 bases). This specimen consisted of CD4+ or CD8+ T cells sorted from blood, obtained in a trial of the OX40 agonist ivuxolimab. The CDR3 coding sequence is TGCGCCAGCAGCCGAGGGGTAACCCGGGGAACTGAAGCTTTCTTT. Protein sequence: CASSRGVTRGTEAFF.